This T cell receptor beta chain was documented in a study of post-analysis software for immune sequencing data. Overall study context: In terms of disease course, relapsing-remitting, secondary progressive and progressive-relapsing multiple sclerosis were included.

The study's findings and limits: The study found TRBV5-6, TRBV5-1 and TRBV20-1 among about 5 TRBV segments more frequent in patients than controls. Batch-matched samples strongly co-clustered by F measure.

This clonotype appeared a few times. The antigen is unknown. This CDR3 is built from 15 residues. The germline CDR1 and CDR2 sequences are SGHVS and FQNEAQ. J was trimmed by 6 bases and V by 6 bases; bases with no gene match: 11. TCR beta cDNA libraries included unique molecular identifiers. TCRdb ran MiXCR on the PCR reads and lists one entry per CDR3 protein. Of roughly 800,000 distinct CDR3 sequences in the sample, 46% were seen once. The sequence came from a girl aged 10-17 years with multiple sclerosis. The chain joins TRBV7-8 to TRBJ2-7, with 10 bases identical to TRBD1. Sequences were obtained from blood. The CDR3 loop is CASRETGTGEREQYF. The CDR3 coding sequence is TGTGCCAGCAGGGAAACCGGGACAGGGGAACGCGAGCAGTACTTC. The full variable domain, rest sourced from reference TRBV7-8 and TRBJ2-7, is GAGVSQSPRYKVAKRGQDVALRCDPISGHVSLFWYQQALGQGPEFLTYFQNEAQLDKSGLPSDRFFAERPEGSVSTLKIQRTQQEDSAVYLCASRETGTGEREQYFGPGTRLTVT.